Following are 10 T cell receptor beta chains from one sample sequenced in a study of Ad26.COV2.S vaccination and SARS-CoV-2 variants. The protocol was immunoSEQ multiplex PCR, while the TCRdb copy is restricted to in-frame clones and leaves out a portion. The table includes roughly 330,000 clones, 90% detected once. Treatment in this sample: some 20 received Ad26.COV2.S at low or high dose, single or two shots; a few received placebo; per-sample allocation not given. Day 63 following the first vaccine or placebo injection was when the samples were taken. The specimen comprised peripheral blood, sampled in a trial of Ad26.COV2.S vaccine versus placebo. The source is a person aged 18-60 years who received the Ad26.COV2.S COVID-19 vaccine or a placebo.

The chain couples TRBV10-2 to TRBJ2-7; 9 bases are a match to TRBD1. The CDR3 is 14 residues long. V shed 8 bases, J shed 5 bases, and the junction held 10 bases outside the gene matches. The germline CDR1 and CDR2 sequences are WSHSY and SAAADI. CDR3: CASSPPTGGNEQYF. CDR3 DNA: TGCGCCAGCTCCCCCCCGACAGGGGGAAACGAGCAGTACTTC.

This clone appeared once. The chain has TRBV7-2 and TRBJ1-1, with D possibly TRBD1 on 5 matching bases. The CDR3 totals 16 residues. The V end was cut by 5 bases, the J end by 0 bases, with 16 bases between. The germline V gene has CDR1 SGHTA and CDR2 FQGNSA. CDR3 sequence: CASSTTGRGMNTEAFF. The CDR3, as DNA: TGTGCCAGCAGCACCACGGGGCGGGGGATGAACACTGAAGCTTTCTTT.

The rearrangement links TRBV11-3 to TRBJ2-6; TRBD1 agrees at 8 bases. J gave up 0 bases and V 7 bases, and 11 bases lay outside the gene matches. Germline loops: CDR1 SGHNT, CDR2 YENEEA. This CDR3 is built from 18 residues. The CDR3 nucleotides are TGTGCCAGCATCGATAGGACAGGGTACTTCTCTGGGGCCAACGTCCTGACTTTC. Translated, it gives CASIDRTGYFSGANVLTF.

The V and J genes are TRBV19 and TRBJ1-1, with D possibly TRBD1 on 6 matching bases. The CDR3 has 12 residues. CDR1 is LNHDA, CDR2 SQIVND, per germline (reference sequence). The ends were cut back, 9 bases at V and 3 bases at J, with 11 bases in the middle. This chain's CDR3 is CASLRGYTEAFF. The CDR3 DNA reads as TGTGCCAGCTTAAGGGGGTACACTGAAGCTTTCTTT. Full variable domain (remainder filled in from reference TRBV19 and TRBJ1-1): DGGITQSPKYLFRKEGQNVTLSCEQNLNHDAMYWYRQDPGQGLRLIYYSQIVNDFQKGDIAEGYSVSREKKESFPLTVTSAQKNPTAFYLCASLRGYTEAFFGQGTRLTVV.

The V gene is TRBV7-6, the J gene TRBJ1-5; 8 bases agree with TRBD1. V lost 1 base, J lost 2 bases, and 4 bases stayed unmatched. This CDR3 comprises 16 residues. Germline CDR1 and CDR2: SGHVS and FNYEAQ. The CDR3 sequence: CASSLGAQGGNQPQHF. The CDR3 DNA is TGTGCCAGCAGCTTAGGAGCACAGGGGGGCAATCAGCCCCAGCATTTT.

The count of this clone is one. The CDR3 here is CASSQDHRFEPQHF. As DNA, the CDR3 is TGTGCCAGCAGCCAAGATCATCGTTTCGAGCCCCAGCATTTT. This chain joins TRBV3-1 (or the pseudogene TRBV3-2) and TRBJ1-5; D gene unclear. V dropped 0 bases and J dropped 8 bases, with 11 bases sitting between them. The length of the CDR3 is 14 residues. Per germline, CDR1 LGHDT and CDR2 YNNKEL (reference sequence).

This chain uses TRBV12-3 or TRBV12-4 with TRBJ2-3; D unresolved. Trimming took 3 bases from V and 6 from J, leaving 4 bases between them. The CDR3 is made up of 11 amino acids. The CDR3 loop is CASSFEDTQYF. The CDR3 DNA is TGTGCCAGCAGTTTCGAGGATACGCAGTATTTT.

The rearrangement uses TRBV15 and TRBJ2-3; 10 bases align to TRBD1. The CDR3 sequence is 20 residues long. V was clipped by 0 bases and J by 3 bases; unmatched bases: 15. Germline assignment: CDR1 LNHNV and CDR2 YYDKDF (reference sequence). The CDR3 DNA follows: TGTGCCACCAGCAGAGATCTCGGTCGAGGGGGACAGGGGTTGACAGATACGCAGTATTTT. Its protein is CATSRDLGRGGQGLTDTQYF. Combining the CDR3 with reference TRBV15 and TRBJ2-3 gives the whole variable domain DAMVIQNPRYQVTQFGKPVTLSCSQTLNHNVMYWYQQKSSQAPKLLFHYYDKDFNNEADTPDNFQSRRPNTSFCFLDIRSPGLGDTAMYLCATSRDLGRGGQGLTDTQYFGPGTRLTVL.

DNA for the CDR3: TGCAGCGTTGGAACAGGGGGAAATCAGCCCCAGCATTTT. This translates into CSVGTGGNQPQHF. The J gene is TRBJ1-5, the V gene TRBV29-1; 8 bases line up with TRBD1. CDR1 and CDR2 from the germline V gene are SQVTM and ANQGSEA. The junction had 3 bases not matched to a gene; V was cut back by 4 bases and J by 4 bases. The CDR3 totals 13 residues.

This chain connects TRBV13 to TRBJ1-1; D uncertain. Germline V lookup: CDR1 PRHDT, CDR2 FYEKMQ (reference sequence). Trimming took 5 bases from V and 3 from J, leaving 19 bases between them. The CDR3 spans 16 residues. Here the CDR3 reads CASSAATYSPDTEAFF. The CDR3 region has the DNA TGTGCCAGCAGCGCAGCGACTTACAGCCCGGACACTGAAGCTTTCTTT.